This T cell receptor beta chain was obtained from a study of T cells in tuberculosis. The study, taken as a whole, reports: Active tuberculosis patients had shorter CDR3-alpha; the beta difference was nonsignificant. Using the GMM-specific repertoire gave around 90% accuracy versus roughly 68% with motifs.

V lost 0 bases, J lost 6 bases, and 8 bases stayed unmatched. Germline V gene lookup returns CDR1 SGHRS and CDR2 YFSETQ. The length of the CDR3 is 16 residues. With respect to this clone: Antigen specificity is unknown.

Profiled with immunoSEQ multiplex PCR; TCRdb holds only in-frame clones, not every one. The sample lists more than 9,000 clones, 94% occurring once. The chain links TRBV5-1 to TRBJ2-1; the match to TRBD2 covers 8 bases. The TCR originated in an adult with tuberculosis. The sequenced sample was PBMCs. The CDR3 DNA is TGCGCCAGCAGCTTGGATGGGACTAGGAGGGTCAATGAGCAGTTCTTC. Protein: CASSLDGTRRVNEQFF. The full variable domain, its missing parts supplied by reference TRBV5-1 and TRBJ2-1, is KAGVTQTPRYLIKTRGQQVTLSCSPISGHRSVSWYQQTPGQGLQFLFEYFSETQRNKGNFPGRFSGRQFSNSRSEMNVSTLELGDSALYLCASSLDGTRRVNEQFFGPGTRLTVL.